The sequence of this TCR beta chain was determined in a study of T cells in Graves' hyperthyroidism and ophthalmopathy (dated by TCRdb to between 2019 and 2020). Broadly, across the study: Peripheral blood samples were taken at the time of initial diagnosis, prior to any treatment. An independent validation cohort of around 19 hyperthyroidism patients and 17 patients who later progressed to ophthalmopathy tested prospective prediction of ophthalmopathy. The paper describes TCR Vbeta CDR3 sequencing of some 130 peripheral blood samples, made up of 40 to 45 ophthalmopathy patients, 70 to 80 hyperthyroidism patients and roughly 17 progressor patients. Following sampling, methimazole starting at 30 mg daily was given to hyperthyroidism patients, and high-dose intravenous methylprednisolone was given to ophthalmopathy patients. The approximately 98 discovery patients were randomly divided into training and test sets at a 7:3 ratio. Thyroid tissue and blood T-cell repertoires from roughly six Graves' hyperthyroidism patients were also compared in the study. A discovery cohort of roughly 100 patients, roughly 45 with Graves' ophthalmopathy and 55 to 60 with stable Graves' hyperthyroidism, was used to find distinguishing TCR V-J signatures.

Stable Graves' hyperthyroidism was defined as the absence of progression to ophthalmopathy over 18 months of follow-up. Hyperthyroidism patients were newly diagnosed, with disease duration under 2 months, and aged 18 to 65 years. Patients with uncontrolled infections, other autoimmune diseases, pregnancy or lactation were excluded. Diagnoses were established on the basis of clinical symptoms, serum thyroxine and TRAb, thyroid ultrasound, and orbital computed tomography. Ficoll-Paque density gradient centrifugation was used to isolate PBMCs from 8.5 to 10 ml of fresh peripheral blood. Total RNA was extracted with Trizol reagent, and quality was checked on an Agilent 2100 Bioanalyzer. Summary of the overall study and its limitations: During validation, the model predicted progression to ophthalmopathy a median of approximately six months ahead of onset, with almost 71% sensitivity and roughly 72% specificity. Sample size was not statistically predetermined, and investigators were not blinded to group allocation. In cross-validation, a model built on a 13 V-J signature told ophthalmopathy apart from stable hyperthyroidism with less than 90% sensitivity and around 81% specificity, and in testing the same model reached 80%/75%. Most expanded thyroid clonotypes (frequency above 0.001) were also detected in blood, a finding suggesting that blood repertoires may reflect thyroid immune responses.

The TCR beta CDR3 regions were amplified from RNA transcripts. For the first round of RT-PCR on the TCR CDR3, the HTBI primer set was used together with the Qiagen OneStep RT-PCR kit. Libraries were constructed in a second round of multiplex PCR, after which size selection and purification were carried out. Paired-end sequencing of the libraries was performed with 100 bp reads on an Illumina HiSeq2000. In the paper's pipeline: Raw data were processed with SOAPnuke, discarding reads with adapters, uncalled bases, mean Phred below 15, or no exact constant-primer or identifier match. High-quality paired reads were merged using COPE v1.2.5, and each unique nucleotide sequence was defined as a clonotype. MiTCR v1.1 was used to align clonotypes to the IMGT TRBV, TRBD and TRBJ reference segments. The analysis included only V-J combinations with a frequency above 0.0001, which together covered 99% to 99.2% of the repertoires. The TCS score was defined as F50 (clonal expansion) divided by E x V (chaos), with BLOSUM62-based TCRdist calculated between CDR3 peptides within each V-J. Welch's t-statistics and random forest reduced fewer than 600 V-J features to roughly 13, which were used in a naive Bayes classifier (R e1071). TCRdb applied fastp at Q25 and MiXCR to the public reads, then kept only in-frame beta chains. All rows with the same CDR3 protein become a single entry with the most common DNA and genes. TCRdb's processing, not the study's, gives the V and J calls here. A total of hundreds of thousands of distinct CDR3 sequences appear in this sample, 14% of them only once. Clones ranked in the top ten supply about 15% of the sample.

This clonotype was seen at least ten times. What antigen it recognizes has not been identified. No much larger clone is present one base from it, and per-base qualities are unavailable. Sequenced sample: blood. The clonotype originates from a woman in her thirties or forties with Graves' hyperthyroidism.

The CDR3 in this case is CASSQDGTGHTGELFF. The DNA reads as follows: TGTGCCAGCAGCCAAGATGGGACAGGGCACACCGGGGAGCTGTTTTTT. The chain links TRBV3-1 with TRBJ2-2; 9 bases in between match TRBD1. CDR1 LGHDT and CDR2 YNNKEL are derived from the germline V gene (reference sequence). Inclusive of the bounding cysteine and phenylalanine, the CDR3 is 16 residues long. The DNA shown is the 48-base CDR3, in frame from base 1. V and J are trimmed by 0 bases and 3 bases, and the gene matches miss 2 bases of the junction.